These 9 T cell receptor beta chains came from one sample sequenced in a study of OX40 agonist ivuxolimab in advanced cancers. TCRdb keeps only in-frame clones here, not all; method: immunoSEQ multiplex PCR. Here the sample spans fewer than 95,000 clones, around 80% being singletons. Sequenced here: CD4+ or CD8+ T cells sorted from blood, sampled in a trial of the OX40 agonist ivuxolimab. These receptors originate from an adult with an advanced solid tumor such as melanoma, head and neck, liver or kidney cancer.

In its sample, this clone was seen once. The CDR3 sequence is CASERRLDPRETQYF. For the CDR3, the DNA is TGTGCCAGCGAGCGCCGACTAGACCCGCGGGAGACCCAGTACTTC. V gene TRBV2 combines with J gene TRBJ2-5; perhaps TRBD2 as D (6 bases). Germline CDR1 reads SNHLY; CDR2 reads FYNNEI. V gave up 8 bases and J gave up 5 bases, with 21 bases separating them. CDR3 size: 15 residues.

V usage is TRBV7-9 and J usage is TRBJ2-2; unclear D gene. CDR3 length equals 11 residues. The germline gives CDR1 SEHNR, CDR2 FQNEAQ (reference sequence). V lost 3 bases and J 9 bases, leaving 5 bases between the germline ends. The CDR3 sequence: CASSFNRELFF. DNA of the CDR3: TGTGCCAGCAGCTTTAACAGGGAGCTGTTTTTT.

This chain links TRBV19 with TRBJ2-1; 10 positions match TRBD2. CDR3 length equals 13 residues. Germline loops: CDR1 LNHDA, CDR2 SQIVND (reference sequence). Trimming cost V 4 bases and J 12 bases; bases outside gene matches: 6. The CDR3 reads CASSTSGSSVQFF. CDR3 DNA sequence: TGTGCCAGTAGTACTAGCGGGAGTTCCGTGCAGTTCTTC. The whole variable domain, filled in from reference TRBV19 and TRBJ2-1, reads DGGITQSPKYLFRKEGQNVTLSCEQNLNHDAMYWYRQDPGQGLRLIYYSQIVNDFQKGDIAEGYSVSREKKESFPLTVTSAQKNPTAFYLCASSTSGSSVQFFGPGTRLTVL.

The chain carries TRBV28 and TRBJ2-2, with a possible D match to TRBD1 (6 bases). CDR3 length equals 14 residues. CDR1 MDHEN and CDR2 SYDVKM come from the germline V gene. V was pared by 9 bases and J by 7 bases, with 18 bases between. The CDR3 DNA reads TGTGCCAGTTATAACAGGGCGTACATCGGGGAGCTGTTTTTT. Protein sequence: CASYNRAYIGELFF.

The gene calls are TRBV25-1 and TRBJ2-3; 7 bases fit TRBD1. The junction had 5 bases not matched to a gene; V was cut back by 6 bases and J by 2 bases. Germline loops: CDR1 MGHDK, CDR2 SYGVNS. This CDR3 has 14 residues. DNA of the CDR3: TGTGCCAGCAGAAGGACAGGATCCACAGATACGCAGTATTTT. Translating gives CASRRTGSTDTQYF.

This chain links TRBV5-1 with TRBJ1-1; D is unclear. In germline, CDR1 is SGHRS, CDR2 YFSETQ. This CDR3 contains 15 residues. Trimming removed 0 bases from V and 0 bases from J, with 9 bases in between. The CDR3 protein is CASSLDPSVNTEAFF. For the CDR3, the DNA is TGCGCCAGCAGCTTGGATCCGTCAGTGAACACTGAAGCTTTCTTT.

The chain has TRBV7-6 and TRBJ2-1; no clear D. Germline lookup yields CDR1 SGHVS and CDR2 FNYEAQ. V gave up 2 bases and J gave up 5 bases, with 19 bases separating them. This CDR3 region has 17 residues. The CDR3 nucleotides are TGTGCCAGCAGCTTACCTACCAGTAGCACCCAAAACAATGAGCAGTTCTTC. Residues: CASSLPTSSTQNNEQFF.

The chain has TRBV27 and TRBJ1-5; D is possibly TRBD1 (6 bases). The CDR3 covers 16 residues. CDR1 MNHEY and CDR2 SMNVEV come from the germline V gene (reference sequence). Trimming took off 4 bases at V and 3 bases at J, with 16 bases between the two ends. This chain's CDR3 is CASSWGAGGTNQPQHF. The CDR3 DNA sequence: TGTGCCAGCAGTTGGGGTGCGGGGGGCACCAATCAGCCCCAGCATTTT.

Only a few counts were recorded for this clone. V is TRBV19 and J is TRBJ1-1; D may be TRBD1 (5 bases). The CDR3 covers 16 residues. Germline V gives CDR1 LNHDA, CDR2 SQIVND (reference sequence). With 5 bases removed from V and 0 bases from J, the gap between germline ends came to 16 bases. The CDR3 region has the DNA TGTGCCAGTAGTCTTCAATCGGGACTGATGAACACTGAAGCTTTCTTT. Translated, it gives CASSLQSGLMNTEAFF. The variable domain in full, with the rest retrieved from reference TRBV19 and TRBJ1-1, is DGGITQSPKYLFRKEGQNVTLSCEQNLNHDAMYWYRQDPGQGLRLIYYSQIVNDFQKGDIAEGYSVSREKKESFPLTVTSAQKNPTAFYLCASSLQSGLMNTEAFFGQGTRLTVV.